These 9 T cell receptor beta chains originate from one sample sequenced in a study of T cell responses to AZD1222 COVID-19 vaccine. Sequencing used immunoSEQ multiplex PCR; TCRdb keeps in-frame clones, though not all of them. The sample carries roughly 120,000 clones, 92% recorded once. The sequencing here drew on peripheral blood, taken on day 0 of AZD1222 vaccination. These receptors all stem from an adult in good health.

The V and J genes are TRBV3-1 (or the pseudogene TRBV3-2) and TRBJ2-1, with 10 bases matching TRBD2. Losses at the gene ends were 1 base for V and 6 bases for J; bases not matched to a gene: 3. Germline V CDR1 and CDR2: LGHDT, YNNKEL (reference sequence). This CDR3 comprises 15 residues. Written as DNA, the CDR3 is TGTGCCAGCAGCCAAGGTTTAGCGGGGGGCAATGAGCAGTTCTTC. Translated, it gives CASSQGLAGGNEQFF.

The rearrangement uses TRBV14 and TRBJ2-7; D call uncertain. Germline assignment: CDR1 SGHDN and CDR2 FVKESK. CDR3 length: 14 residues. Deletions cut 0 bases from V and 4 bases from J, with 10 bases between. The CDR3: CASSQDWKRYEQYF. CDR3 coding DNA: TGTGCCAGCAGCCAAGATTGGAAGCGTTACGAGCAGTACTTC.

V gene TRBV24-1 combines with J gene TRBJ1-2; unclear D gene. V gave up 4 bases and J gave up 2 bases, with 7 bases separating them. CDR3 length: 13 amino acids. Germline V lookup: CDR1 KGHDR, CDR2 SFDVKD. CDR3 DNA sequence: TGTGCCACCAGTGAGCGGAAGAACTATGGCTACACCTTC. Translated, it gives CATSERKNYGYTF.

The chain employs TRBV6-6 and TRBJ1-2; D is uncertain. The germline V gene has CDR1 MNHNY and CDR2 SVGAGI (reference sequence). The CDR3 spans 17 residues. Trimming cost V 6 bases and J 4 bases, with 24 bases left between them. The CDR3 nucleotides read TGTGCCAGCAGGCGAACAGTCCAGGACGCGACACCCTATGGCTACACCTTC. Translating gives CASRRTVQDATPYGYTF.

The V and J genes are TRBV10-3 and TRBJ2-2; D gene uncertain. The germline CDR1 and CDR2 sequences are ENHRY and SYGVKD. The germline V and J ends were trimmed by 11 bases and 5 bases, with 9 bases remaining between them. This CDR3 spans 11 amino acids. CDR3 residues: CASARTGELFF. CDR3 sequence (DNA): TGTGCCTCGGCACGAACCGGGGAGCTGTTTTTT.

The rearrangement links TRBV28 to TRBJ1-2; D is unclear. The CDR3 runs to 15 residues. Germline-derived CDR1 and CDR2 are MDHEN and SYDVKM. Trimming removed 3 bases at V and 2 bases at J, with 13 bases between. CDR3 residues: CASSFPHLANYGYTF. Written as DNA, the CDR3 is TGTGCCAGCAGTTTCCCCCACCTGGCCAACTATGGCTACACCTTC.

The CDR3 here is CASRLTKQGSSYNEQFF. For the CDR3, the DNA is TGTGCCAGCCGTCTAACTAAACAGGGGAGCTCCTACAATGAGCAGTTCTTC. This chain joins TRBV27 and TRBJ2-1, with 7 bases lining up with TRBD1. The CDR3 spans 17 residues. Germline V gene sequence: CDR1 MNHEY, CDR2 SMNVEV (reference sequence). With V trimmed by 8 bases and J by 0 bases, 13 bases remained unmatched.

The chain links TRBV27 to TRBJ1-3; tentatively, D is TRBD1 (5 bases). The CDR3 is made up of 14 amino acids. From germline, CDR1 is MNHEY and CDR2 SMNVEV (reference sequence). Trimming stripped 2 bases from V and 3 bases from J, with 8 bases between. CDR3 protein: CASSLEGIGNTIYF. CDR3 nucleotide sequence: TGTGCCAGCAGTTTAGAGGGGATTGGAAACACCATATATTTT.

The CDR3 here is CASSTVTTNTEAFF. The CDR3 DNA follows: TGTGCCAGCAGTACGGTTACCACCAACACTGAAGCTTTCTTT. The chain links TRBV6-5 to TRBJ1-1; D is unclear. Germline CDR1 MNHEY, CDR2 SVGAGI. This CDR3 spans 14 amino acids. Trimming took off 5 bases at V and 2 bases at J, with 12 bases between the two ends.